This entry concerns a single T cell receptor (beta chain). The antigen is not known. This CDR3 is built from 14 residues. Germline V gene data show CDR1 as SEHNR and CDR2 as FQNEAQ (reference sequence). Between the trimmed V and J ends, which lost 5 bases and 3 bases, there was a span of 13 bases. Next came a second PCR, run for 7 to 11 cycles, which used a sample-barcoded 5' primer along with a J-beta primer mix. With 12 random nucleotides, a template-switch adaptor tagged each individual cDNA molecule. Using its own MiXCR run on the 5' RACE reads, TCRdb lists one record per CDR3 protein. The sample lists around 500,000 distinct CDR3 sequences; about 26% were seen once. These data originate in a study of blood T cells in healthy people across ages. Study conclusions and caveats: A roughly linear fall in TCR beta diversity per million T cells was seen with increasing age.

These data were also filed under a second study, of T cells of mothers and their children.

The TCR comes from a boy aged 2-9 years in good health. The chain combines TRBV7-9 with TRBJ2-5, with D possibly TRBD2 on 5 matching bases. Sequencing was performed on blood. CDR3 amino acids: CASSPTDGKETQYF. The CDR3 nucleotides are TGTGCCAGCAGCCCAACGGACGGGAAAGAGACCCAGTACTTC.